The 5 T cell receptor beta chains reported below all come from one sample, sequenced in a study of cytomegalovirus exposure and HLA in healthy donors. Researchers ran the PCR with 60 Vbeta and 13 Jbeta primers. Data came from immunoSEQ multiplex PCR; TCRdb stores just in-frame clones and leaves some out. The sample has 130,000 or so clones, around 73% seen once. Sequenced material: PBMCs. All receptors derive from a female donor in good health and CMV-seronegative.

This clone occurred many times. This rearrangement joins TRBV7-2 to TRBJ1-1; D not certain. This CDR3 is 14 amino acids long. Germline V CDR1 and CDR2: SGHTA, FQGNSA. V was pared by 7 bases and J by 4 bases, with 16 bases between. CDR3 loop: CASTMTLWATEAFF. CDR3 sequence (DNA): TGTGCCAGCACCATGACCCTATGGGCCACTGAAGCTTTCTTT.

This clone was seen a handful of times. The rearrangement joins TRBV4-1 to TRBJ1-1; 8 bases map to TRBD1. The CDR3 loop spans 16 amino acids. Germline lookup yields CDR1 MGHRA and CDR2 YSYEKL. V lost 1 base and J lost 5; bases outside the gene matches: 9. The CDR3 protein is CASSQGGQGGWTEAFF. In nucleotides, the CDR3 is TGCGCCAGCAGCCAAGGAGGACAGGGCGGGTGGACTGAAGCTTTCTTT.

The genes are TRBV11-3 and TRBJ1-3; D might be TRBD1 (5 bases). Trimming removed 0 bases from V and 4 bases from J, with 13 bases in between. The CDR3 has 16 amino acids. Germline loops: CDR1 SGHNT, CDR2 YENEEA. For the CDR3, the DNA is TGTGCCAGCAGCTTAGACCACAGGTTCCGCGGAAACACCATATATTTT. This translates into CASSLDHRFRGNTIYF.

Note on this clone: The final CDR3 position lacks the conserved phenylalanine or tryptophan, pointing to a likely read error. The CDR3 loop reads CASSVVFGEYGYTL. CDR3 DNA: TGTGCCAGCAGCGTAGTCTTCGGGGAGTATGGCTACACCCTC. The rearrangement links TRBV5-6 to TRBJ1-2; D is undetermined. This CDR3 region has 14 residues. V was clipped by 4 bases and J by 5 bases, with 15 bases between them. Germline loops: CDR1 SGHDT, CDR2 YYEEEE.

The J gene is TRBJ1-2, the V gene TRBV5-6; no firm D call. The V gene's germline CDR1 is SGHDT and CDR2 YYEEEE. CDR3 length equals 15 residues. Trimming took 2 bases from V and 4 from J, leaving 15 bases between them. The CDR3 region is CASSFLSTRIYGYTF. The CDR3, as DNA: TGTGCCAGCAGCTTCCTGAGCACCCGAATCTATGGCTACACCTTC. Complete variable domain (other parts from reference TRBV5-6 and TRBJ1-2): DAGVTQSPTHLIKTRGQQVTLRCSPKSGHDTVSWYQQALGQGPQFIFQYYEEEERQRGNFPDRFSGHQFPNYSSELNVNALLLGDSALYLCASSFLSTRIYGYTFGSGTRLTVV.